This T cell receptor beta chain was captured by sequencing in a study of T cell repertoires in cytomegalovirus infection. Study findings and constraints: Within the response measured ex vivo, HLA-C-restricted CMV-specific TCR beta clonotypes were dominant.

Worth noting for this clonotype: The antigen remains undetermined.

The CDR3 has 17 amino acids. The germline gives CDR1 LGHNA, CDR2 YNFKEQ. V shed 1 base, J shed 2 bases, and the junction held 4 bases outside the gene matches. MiXCR, applied by TCRdb to the reads, yields one record per CDR3 protein. The data hold hundreds of thousands of distinct CDR3 sequences, with 25% to 35% observed a single time. The chain joins TRBV4-2 to TRBJ2-2; TRBD1 agrees at 10 bases. This TCR was recovered from a human donor in good health (CMV status not recorded). Some clones in this sample may be carry-over from other donors' samples. This sample comprised cultured PBMCs, obtained from culture after CMV antigen stimulation. CDR3 DNA: TGTGCCAGCAGCCAAGCTGACAGGGGGCGAAACACCGGGGAGCTGTTTTTT. This encodes CASSQADRGRNTGELFF.